This entry is about one TCR beta chain. Germline V gene sequence: CDR1 MNHNY, CDR2 SVGAGI (reference sequence). V was clipped by 6 bases and J by 3 bases, with 12 bases between them. The CDR3 totals 14 residues. TCRdb independently ran MiXCR on the RT-PCR reads; one entry per CDR3 protein. The sample yields 650,000 to 800,000 distinct CDR3 sequences, about 14% seen once. The sequence derives from a female donor in good health, serving as a healthy control. The sequenced sample was memory CD4+ T cells from blood. The chain recombines TRBV6-6 with TRBJ1-5; D gene unclear. This CDR3 reads CASRYQVTNQPQHF. As DNA, the CDR3 is TGTGCCAGCAGATACCAAGTTACCAATCAGCCCCAGCATTTT.